Listed here are 13 T cell receptor beta chains from one sample, sequenced in a study of shared clonotypes between healthy human individuals. Naive CD8 populations comprised CD45RO-negative cells positively selected for CCR7, excluding terminally differentiated effector memory CD45RA+ cells. Assay used: immunoSEQ multiplex PCR; TCRdb lists only in-frame clones, some missing. The profile shows about 870,000 clones, around 92% of them singletons. Sequencing was done on a sample of naive CD8+ T cells sorted from blood. These receptors were collected from a man aged 25-45 years in good health.

The gene calls are TRBV7-2 and TRBJ2-3; 8 bases match TRBD2. Trimming at V came to 5 bases and at J to 7 bases, leaving 17 bases not matched to a gene. Germline V lookup: CDR1 SGHTA, CDR2 FQGNSA. This CDR3 is 17 amino acids long. CDR3 DNA: TGTGCCAGCAGCCCCCTCCTCGAGGGGACTAGTCCAAATACGCAGTATTTT. Translating gives CASSPLLEGTSPNTQYF. Based on the CDR3 plus reference TRBV7-2 and TRBJ2-3, the full variable domain is GAGVSQSPSNKVTEKGKDVELRCDPISGHTALYWYRQSLGQGLEFLIYFQGNSAPDKSGLPSDRFSAERTGGSVSTLTIQRTQQEDSAVYLCASSPLLEGTSPNTQYFGPGTRLTVL.

The chain carries TRBV25-1 and TRBJ2-7, with D hard to call. CDR1 is MGHDK, CDR2 SYGVNS, per germline. V lost 3 bases and J lost 2, with 14 bases in between. This CDR3 is built from 15 residues. The DNA for the CDR3 is TGTGCCAGCAGTGACGCCAAGAAGAACCCCTACGAGCAGTACTTC. This sequence encodes CASSDAKKNPYEQYF.

This clone was recorded only once. The V gene is TRBV27, the J gene TRBJ1-1; possibly TRBD1 for D (6 bases). From germline, CDR1 is MNHEY and CDR2 SMNVEV (reference sequence). The ends were cut back, 8 bases at V and 4 bases at J, with 17 bases in the middle. The CDR3 loop spans 14 amino acids. This CDR3 reads CASSQGRLFTEAFF. In DNA form, the CDR3 reads TGTGCCAGCTCACAGGGACGGTTGTTCACTGAAGCTTTCTTT.

The chain couples TRBV28 to TRBJ2-7, with TRBD2 matching 9 bases. V gave up 5 bases and J gave up 13 bases; unmatched junction bases: 9. In germline, CDR1 is MDHEN, CDR2 SYDVKM. CDR3 size: 12 residues. Written as DNA, the CDR3 is TGTGCCAGCAGTCCTAGGACTAGCGATATCTACTTC. This sequence encodes CASSPRTSDIYF.

The chain is built from TRBV27 and TRBJ1-2, with 8 positions matching TRBD1. Germline CDR1 reads MNHEY; CDR2 reads SMNVEV (reference sequence). V lost 4 bases to trimming and J lost 8 bases; unmatched junction nucleotides: 6. The CDR3 has 13 residues. The DNA of the CDR3 is TGTGCCAGCAGTTCACCAGGGGGCGCCGGCTACACCTTC. Translating it yields CASSSPGGAGYTF.

This clone is medium-sized by share. This chain connects TRBV5-4 to TRBJ2-7; the match to TRBD1 covers 9 bases. J lost 5 bases, V lost 4 bases, and 10 bases had no gene match. In germline, CDR1 is SGHNT, CDR2 YYREEE (reference sequence). The CDR3 consists of 15 residues. The CDR3 protein is CASSISGTGTHEQYF. The CDR3 DNA reads as TGTGCCAGCAGCATATCCGGGACAGGGACCCACGAGCAGTACTTC.

A remark on this clone: The sample holds other DNA sequences that translate to the same CDR3. The chain uses TRBV27 and TRBJ2-2; D is undetermined. V was trimmed by 5 bases and J by 0 bases, leaving 4 bases between them. The CDR3 has 13 residues. Germline values: CDR1 MNHEY, CDR2 SMNVEV (reference sequence). This CDR3 reads CASSPPNTGELFF. DNA for the CDR3: TGTGCCAGCAGTCCCCCGAACACCGGGGAGCTGTTTTTT.

This clone appeared a single time. At the DNA level, this CDR3 is encoded by other sequences in the same sample as well. The chain employs TRBV27 and TRBJ2-1; D call uncertain. Between the trimmed V and J ends, which lost 3 bases and 4 bases, there was a span of 7 bases. The CDR3 is 13 residues long. CDR1 and CDR2 from the germline V gene are MNHEY and SMNVEV (reference sequence). The CDR3: CASSFGGYNEQFF. CDR3 DNA: TGTGCCAGCAGTTTTGGCGGTTACAATGAGCAGTTCTTC.

The chain uses TRBV7-9 and TRBJ2-2; TRBD1 is a possible D gene (5 bases). Germline CDR1 SEHNR, CDR2 FQNEAQ (reference sequence). Trimming took 2 bases from V and 0 from J, leaving 13 bases between them. This CDR3 has 17 residues. CDR3 sequence: CASSLWGRKSNTGELFF. The CDR3 region has the DNA TGTGCCAGCAGCTTATGGGGCAGGAAGTCGAACACCGGGGAGCTGTTTTTT.

The chain recombines TRBV28 with TRBJ1-4, with D possibly TRBD1 on 6 matching bases. The germline V gene encodes CDR1 MDHEN and CDR2 SYDVKM. V was pared by 5 bases and J by 5 bases, with 15 bases between. The CDR3 runs to 15 residues. The CDR3 bases are TGTGCCAGCAGTCCCGGACAGTCTATCAATGAAAAACTGTTTTTT. This translates into CASSPGQSINEKLFF.

This chain links TRBV9 with TRBJ2-2; D uncertain. Trimming removed 5 bases at V and 4 bases at J, with 3 bases between. CDR1 and CDR2 from the germline V gene are SGDLS and YYNGEE. This CDR3 has 11 residues. CDR3 region: CASRSTGELFF. The CDR3 DNA sequence: TGTGCCAGCAGAAGCACCGGGGAGCTGTTTTTT.

Turning to this clone: This may be a read error: a much more frequent sequence differs by one nucleotide. CDR3 nucleotide sequence: TGTGCCAGCAGCTTGGACAGGCCCTACGAGCAGTACTTC. This sequence encodes CASSLDRPYEQYF. The J gene is TRBJ2-7, the V gene TRBV21-1; TRBD1 is the table's D call and was not checked against the DNA. TRBV21-1 counts as a pseudogene. This CDR3 region has 13 residues.

V is TRBV6-1 and J is TRBJ2-7, with D perhaps matching TRBD2 (7 bases). From germline, CDR1 is MNHNS and CDR2 SASEGT. V shed 4 bases and J shed 5 bases, with 15 bases lying between them. The CDR3 is 14 amino acids. Here the CDR3 DNA reads TGTGCCAGCAGTGGAGCAGAGGGGGGGAACGAGCAGTACTTC. Protein product: CASSGAEGGNEQYF.